A single sample is the source of the 2 T cell receptor beta chains below, sequenced in a study of shared clonotypes between healthy human individuals. Produced via immunoSEQ multiplex PCR; TCRdb's table is partial and in-frame only. The data contain about half a million clones, 81% of them singletons. The source material was PBMCs. The receptors derive from a woman aged 35 to 49 in good health. Some clones in this sample may be carry-over from other donors' samples.

This clone appeared a few times. The genes are TRBV4-1 and TRBJ1-3; 7 bases match TRBD1. CDR3 size: 15 residues. V trimming: 3 bases; J trimming: 8 bases; junction bases outside the gene matches: 10. The germline V gene encodes CDR1 MGHRA and CDR2 YSYEKL. The CDR3 bases are TGCGCCAGCAGCCATACACAGGGGCCGGGGGACACCATATATTTT. This codes for CASSHTQGPGDTIYF.

The chain couples TRBV29-1 to TRBJ2-1; 10 bases line up with TRBD2. The V gene's germline CDR1 is SQVTM and CDR2 ANQGSEA. This CDR3 contains 13 residues. After removal of 7 bases from V and 6 bases from J, the junction contained 6 bases not matched to a gene. CDR3 nucleotides: TGCAGCGCCCTACTAGCGGGGATCAATGAGCAGTTCTTC. As protein: CSALLAGINEQFF.